This T cell receptor beta chain came from a study of cytomegalovirus exposure and HLA in healthy donors. Overall study: An early data release held about 85 million unique TCRs from HLA-typed donors. Findings of the study overall: A later analysis showed that HLA-associated TCR beta chains had undergone more clonal expansion than equally common others. Among the most significant clusters, several appeared linked to common viral pathogens in a later analysis.

The germline V gene has CDR1 SEHNR and CDR2 FQNEAQ (reference sequence). The CDR3 totals 15 residues. Vbeta (60) and Jbeta (13) primers were used in the PCR. The authors' processing: A later analysis counted roughly 74 million unique TCR beta chains, roughly 11 million shared. Generated by immunoSEQ multiplex PCR, the TCRdb table keeps only in-frame clones and is missing some. Clonal size and the V and J genes are those of that table, whereas D and trimming came from the DNA. Of roughly 150,000 clones in the sample, about 74% are singletons; the top ten hold about 3%. Comments on this clone: Antigen specificity is unknown. An end of the junction does not agree with germline; a read error may underlie this.

Specimen: PBMCs. The chain joins TRBV7-9 to TRBJ2-7, with D maybe TRBD1 (8 bases). The receptor comes from a male donor in good health and CMV-seronegative. CDR3: CSSSFTGGRVYEQYF. Written as DNA, the CDR3 is TGTTCCAGCAGCTTTACAGGGGGGAGGGTCTACGAGCAGTACTTC.